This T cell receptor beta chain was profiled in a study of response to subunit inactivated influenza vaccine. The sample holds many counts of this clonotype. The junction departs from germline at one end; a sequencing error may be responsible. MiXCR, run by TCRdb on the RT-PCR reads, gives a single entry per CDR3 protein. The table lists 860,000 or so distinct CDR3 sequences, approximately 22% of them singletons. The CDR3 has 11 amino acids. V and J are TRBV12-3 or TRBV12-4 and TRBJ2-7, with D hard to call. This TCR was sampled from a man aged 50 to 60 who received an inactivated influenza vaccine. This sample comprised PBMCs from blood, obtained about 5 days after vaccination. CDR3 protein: CASSLGYEQYF. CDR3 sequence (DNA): TGTGCCAGCAGCTTAGGTTACGAGCAGTACTTC.